A selection of T cell receptor beta chains follows, all from one sample in a study of cytomegalovirus exposure and HLA in healthy donors. Some clones are missing from TCRdb's copy, which holds only in-frame ones; the method was immunoSEQ multiplex PCR. Found here are about 160,000 clones, approximately 78% of them singletons; the top ten hold under 2%. Specimen: PBMCs. Every receptor here comes from a woman under 30 in good health and CMV-seronegative. The CDR3 runs from the conserved cysteine through the conserved F or W. Each record gives: V gene, D gene, clone size, J gene, CDR3 DNA, CDR3 protein. D genes are given only for firm matches. A clone size is listed for some rows: how often the clone was seen (once, few, many), or a class if it is expanded.

TRBV27	NA	NA	TRBJ2-7	TGTGCCAGCAGTCCCACCCCAATTAGCGGTCCCCCTTTCAAGCAGTACTTC	CASSPTPISGPPFKQYF
TRBV11-2	NA	NA	TRBJ2-7	TGTGCCAGCAGCCCCTGGCAGGCCACCTCCTACGAGCAGTACTTC	CASSPWQATSYEQYF
TRBV6-1	TRBD1	NA	TRBJ1-5	TGTGCCAGCAGAGGACAGGTAGTCAATCAGCCCCAGCATTTT	CASRGQVVNQPQHF
TRBV7-8	TRBD2	NA	TRBJ2-3	TGTGCCAGCAGCCCCCGTGCCGGCGGGAGCTCGGCAGATACGCAGTATTTT	CASSPRAGGSSADTQYF
TRBV27	NA	NA	TRBJ1-1	TGTGCCAGCAGCCCGGCAGGAGGATCGAACACTGAAGCTTTCTTT	CASSPAGGSNTEAFF
TRBV7-9	TRBD2	few	TRBJ2-1	TGTGCCAGCAGCTTAGCAAGCAGCGGGAGGGTTGTGTGGGGTGAGCAGTTCTTC	CASSLASSGRVVWGEQFF
TRBV9	TRBD1	NA	TRBJ1-5	TGTGCCAGTAACTTACAGGGGGCGAGCAATCAGCCCCAGCATTTT	CASNLQGASNQPQHF
TRBV7-9	TRBD2	NA	TRBJ2-7	TGTGCCAGCAGTTTTACTTCTAGCGGGAGGACATTCACCTACGAGCAGTACTTC	CASSFTSSGRTFTYEQYF
TRBV7-2	NA	NA	TRBJ2-7	TGTGCCAGCAGGCCTGGGGGCTCGAATAGCGAGCAGTACTTC	CASRPGGSNSEQYF
TRBV7-2	NA	NA	TRBJ1-5	TGTGCCAGCAGCGCCGTATCCGGACAGTTCAATCAGCCCCAGCATTTT	CASSAVSGQFNQPQHF
TRBV5-1	NA	few	TRBJ1-1	TGCGCCAGCAGCTCCGGCGGGGGTAGAAATACTGAAGCTTTCTTT	CASSSGGGRNTEAFF
TRBV7-8	TRBD2	NA	TRBJ2-3	TGTGCCAGCAGCTTTGGACTAGCGGCTAGCACAGATACGCAGTATTTT	CASSFGLAASTDTQYF
TRBV9	NA	NA	TRBJ1-6	TGTGCCAGCAGCCCCCAGCCGGGGGAAGTAGGTTCACCCCTCCACTTT	CASSPQPGEVGSPLHF
TRBV6-5	TRBD1	few	TRBJ2-2	TGTGCCAGCAGCCCAGACAGGGGATACACCGGGGAGCTGTTTTTT	CASSPDRGYTGELFF
TRBV6-5	NA	NA	TRBJ2-7	TGTGCCAGCAGCCCCCTTGCGGGATCAAGCGAGCAGTACTTC	CASSPLAGSSEQYF
TRBV27	TRBD1	NA	TRBJ2-3	TGTGCCAGCAGCTCGACAGGGCGCACAGATACGCAGTATTTT	CASSSTGRTDTQYF
TRBV9	NA	NA	TRBJ2-3	TGTGCCAGCAGCGTAGCTTCCCCAGATACGCAGTATTTT	CASSVASPDTQYF
TRBV19	TRBD1	NA	TRBJ1-1	TGTGCCAGTAGTTGGGACAGAAACACTGAAGCTTTCTTT	CASSWDRNTEAFF
TRBV30	TRBD1	NA	TRBJ2-7	TGTGCCTGGAGTGACGGACAGGGGAGGACCTACGAGCAGTACTTC	CAWSDGQGRTYEQYF
TRBV5-5	NA	once	TRBJ1-1	TGTGCCAGCAGCCCGTCAGGTGTAGGGAACACTGAAGCTTTCTTT	CASSPSGVGNTEAFF
TRBV10-2	TRBD2	NA	TRBJ2-3	TGCGCCAGCAGAGGGACTAGCGGGACAGATACGCAGTATTTT	CASRGTSGTDTQYF
TRBV5-1	NA	many	TRBJ1-1	TGCGCCAGCAGCTTGGTCGTGGGGCGCGATACTGAAGCTTTCTTT	CASSLVVGRDTEAFF
TRBV5-6	NA	NA	TRBJ2-3	TGTGCCAGCAGCCCGTTAACCTTACGAGACACAGATACGCAGTATTTT	CASSPLTLRDTDTQYF
TRBV4-2	TRBD1	NA	TRBJ2-3	TGTGCCAGCAGCCAAGATATCAGGGACAGGGAAAAGGAAACAGATACGCAGTATTTT	CASSQDIRDREKETDTQYF